Described below is a single T cell receptor (beta chain) sequence and its context. Its target antigen remains unknown. Base qualities are not at hand, and no much larger clone is one base apart. Graves' hyperthyroidism was defined as stable when no progression to ophthalmopathy occurred over 18 months of follow-up. The hyperthyroidism patients were between 18 and 65 years old and newly diagnosed, with a disease duration of less than 2 months. Patients with uncontrolled infections, other autoimmune diseases, pregnancy or lactation were excluded. Diagnoses were established on the basis of clinical symptoms, serum thyroxine and TRAb, thyroid ultrasound, and orbital computed tomography. PBMCs were isolated from about 10 ml of fresh peripheral blood by Ficoll-Paque density gradient centrifugation. Total RNA was extracted with Trizol reagent, and quality was checked on an Agilent 2100 Bioanalyzer. The sample is drawn from a study of T cells in Graves' hyperthyroidism and ophthalmopathy (dated by TCRdb to between 2018 and 2021). With regard to the full study: Peripheral blood samples were taken at initial diagnosis, before any treatment was given. To identify distinguishing TCR V-J signatures, a discovery cohort of about a hundred patients was used, comprising some 45 with Graves' ophthalmopathy and approximately 57 with stable Graves' hyperthyroidism. Prospective prediction of ophthalmopathy was tested in an independent validation cohort of approximately 18 hyperthyroidism patients and around 16 patients who later progressed to ophthalmopathy. The approximately 100 discovery patients were randomly divided into training and test sets at a 7:3 ratio. In addition, the study compared T-cell repertoires in thyroid tissue and in blood from about six Graves' hyperthyroidism patients. Following sampling, methimazole starting at 30 mg daily was given to hyperthyroidism patients, and high-dose intravenous methylprednisolone was given to ophthalmopathy patients. The paper reports TCR Vbeta CDR3 sequencing of 130 to 150 peripheral blood samples: some 44 ophthalmopathy, about 75 hyperthyroidism and 17 progressor patients.

TCR beta CDR3 regions were amplified from RNA transcripts. The TCR CDR3 was subjected to a first round of RT-PCR using the HTBI primer set and the Qiagen OneStep RT-PCR kit. A second multiplex PCR round built the libraries, followed by size selection and purification. The libraries were sequenced on an Illumina HiSeq2000 using paired-end 100 bp reads. Under the source paper's analysis protocol: SOAPnuke was used to process the raw data, throwing out any read that contained adapters or uncalled bases, had a mean Phred below 15, or lacked an exact constant-primer or identifier match. COPE v1.2.5 was used to merge the high-quality paired reads, and each unique nucleotide sequence was defined as a clonotype. MiTCR v1.1 was used to align the clonotypes against IMGT TRBV, TRBD and TRBJ reference segments. Only V-J combinations with frequency above 0.0001, covering about 99% of repertoires, were analysed. The TCS score was defined as the ratio of F50 (clonal expansion) to E x V (chaos), calculated using BLOSUM62-based TCRdist between CDR3 peptides within each V-J. Welch's t-statistics and random forest reduced fewer than 550 V-J features to 10 to 15, which were used in a naive Bayes classifier (R e1071). TCRdb trimmed public reads at Q25 via fastp, called clones via MiXCR and kept in-frame beta chains. Records with the same CDR3 protein are collapsed into one entry carrying the most frequent genes and DNA. Clone size and V and J calls follow TCRdb, not the original study. The table for this sample lists 350,000 to 450,000 distinct CDR3 sequences; 11% to 15% of them were counted only once. The ten largest clones capture about 10% of the sample.

The paper as a whole reports these results and caveats: Blood samples also contained most of the expanded thyroid clonotypes (frequency above 0.001), which suggests that blood repertoires may reflect thyroid immune responses. In validation, the model predicted progression to ophthalmopathy a median of roughly six months before onset, with roughly 68% sensitivity and roughly 73% specificity. Sample size was not statistically predetermined, and investigators were not blinded to group allocation. A 13 V-J signature model separated ophthalmopathy from stable hyperthyroidism, with nearly 90% sensitivity and 81.08% specificity in cross-validation and 80%/75% in testing.

According to the germline V gene (reference sequence), CDR1 reads SEHNR and CDR2 reads FQNEAQ. The CDR3 holds 13 amino acids from the cysteine to the phenylalanine. Only CDR3 DNA remains: 39 bases, in frame from the first base. Relative to germline, V is missing 6 bases and J is missing 9 bases, with 8 bases of the junction outside any gene match. The specimen was blood. The TCR was taken from a woman aged 60-70 years with Graves' hyperthyroidism. The chain links TRBV7-9 with TRBJ1-3, with 7 junctional bases fitting TRBD1. This receptor carries the CDR3 CASRSAQGGTIYF. The DNA reads as follows: TGTGCCAGCAGATCGGCCCAGGGGGGCACCATATATTTT.